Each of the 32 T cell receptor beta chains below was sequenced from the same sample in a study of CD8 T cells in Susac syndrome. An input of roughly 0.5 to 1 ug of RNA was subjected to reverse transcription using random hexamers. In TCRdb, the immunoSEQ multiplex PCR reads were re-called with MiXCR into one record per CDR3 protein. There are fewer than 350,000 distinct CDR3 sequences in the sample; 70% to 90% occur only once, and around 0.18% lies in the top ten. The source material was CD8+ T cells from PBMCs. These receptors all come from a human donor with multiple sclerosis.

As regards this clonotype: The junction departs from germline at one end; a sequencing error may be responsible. CDR3 loop: CAWSVGTSSNNEQFF. CDR3 nucleotide sequence: TGTGCCTGGAGTGTCGGGACTAGCTCCAACAATGAGCAGTTCTTC. This chain links TRBV30 with TRBJ2-1; 9 bases map to TRBD2. Germline CDR1 is GTSNPN and CDR2 is SVGIG (reference sequence). The CDR3 extends over 15 amino acids.

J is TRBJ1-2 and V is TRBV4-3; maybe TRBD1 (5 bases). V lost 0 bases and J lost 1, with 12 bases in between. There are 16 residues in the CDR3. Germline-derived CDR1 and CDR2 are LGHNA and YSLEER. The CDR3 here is CASSQDRQGFNYGYTF. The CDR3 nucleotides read TGCGCCAGCAGCCAAGATAGGCAGGGTTTTAACTATGGCTACACCTTC.

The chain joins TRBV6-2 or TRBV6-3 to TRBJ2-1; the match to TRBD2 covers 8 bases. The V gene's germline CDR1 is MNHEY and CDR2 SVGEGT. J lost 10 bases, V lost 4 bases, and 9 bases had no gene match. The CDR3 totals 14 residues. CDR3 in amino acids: CASSSGGGAGEQFF. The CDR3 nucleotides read TGTGCCAGCAGTTCGGGAGGGGGGGCGGGCGAGCAGTTCTTC.

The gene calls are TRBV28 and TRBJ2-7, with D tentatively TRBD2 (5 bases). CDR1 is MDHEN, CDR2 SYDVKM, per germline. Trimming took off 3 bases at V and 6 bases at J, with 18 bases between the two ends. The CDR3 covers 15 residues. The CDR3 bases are TGTGCCAGCAGTTTTCGAGGGAGTTTGGGGTTCGAGCAGTACTTC. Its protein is CASSFRGSLGFEQYF.

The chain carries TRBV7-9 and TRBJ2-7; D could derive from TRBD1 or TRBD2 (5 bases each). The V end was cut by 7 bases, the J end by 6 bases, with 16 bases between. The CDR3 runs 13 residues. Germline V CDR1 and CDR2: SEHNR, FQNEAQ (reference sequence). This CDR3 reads CASNGDGWVEQYF. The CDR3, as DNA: TGTGCCAGCAACGGGGACGGTTGGGTCGAGCAGTACTTC.

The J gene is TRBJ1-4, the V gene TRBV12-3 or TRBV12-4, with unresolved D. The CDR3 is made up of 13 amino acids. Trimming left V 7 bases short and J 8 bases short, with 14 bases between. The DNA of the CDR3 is TGTGCCAGCACCCCCCGGGCGCGGGAAAAACTGTTTTTT. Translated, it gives CASTPRAREKLFF.

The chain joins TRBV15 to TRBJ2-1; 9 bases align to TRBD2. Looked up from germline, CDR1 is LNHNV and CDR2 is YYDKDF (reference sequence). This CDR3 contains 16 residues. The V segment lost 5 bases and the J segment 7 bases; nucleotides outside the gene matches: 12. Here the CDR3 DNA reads TGTGCCACCAGCCCCTACCTAGCGGGGTTGGTGAATGAGCAGTTCTTC. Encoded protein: CATSPYLAGLVNEQFF.

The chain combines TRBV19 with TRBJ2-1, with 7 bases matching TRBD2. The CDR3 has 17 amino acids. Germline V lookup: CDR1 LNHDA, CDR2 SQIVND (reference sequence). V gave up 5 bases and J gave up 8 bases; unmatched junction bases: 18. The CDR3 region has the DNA TGTGCCAGTAGTGCTAATAGTGAGGGAGGGCCGGCGGATGAGCAGTTCTTC. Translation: CASSANSEGGPADEQFF.

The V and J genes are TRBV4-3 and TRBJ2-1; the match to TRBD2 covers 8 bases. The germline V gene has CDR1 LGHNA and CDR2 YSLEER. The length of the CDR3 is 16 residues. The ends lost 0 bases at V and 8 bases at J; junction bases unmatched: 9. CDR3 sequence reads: CASSQDALAGRDEQFF. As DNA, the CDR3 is TGCGCCAGCAGCCAAGACGCCTTAGCGGGAAGGGATGAGCAGTTCTTC.

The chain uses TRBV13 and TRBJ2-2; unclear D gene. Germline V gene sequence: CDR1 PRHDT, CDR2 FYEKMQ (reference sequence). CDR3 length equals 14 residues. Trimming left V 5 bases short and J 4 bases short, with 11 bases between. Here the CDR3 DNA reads TGTGCCAGCAGCCCTTGGAGTGTCACCGGGGAGCTGTTTTTT. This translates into CASSPWSVTGELFF.

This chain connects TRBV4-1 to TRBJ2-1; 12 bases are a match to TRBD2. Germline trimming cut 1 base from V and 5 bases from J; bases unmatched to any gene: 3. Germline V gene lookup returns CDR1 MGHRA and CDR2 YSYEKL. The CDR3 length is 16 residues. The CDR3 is CASSQGLAGGDNEQFF. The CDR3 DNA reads TGCGCCAGCAGCCAAGGCCTAGCGGGGGGGGACAATGAGCAGTTCTTC.

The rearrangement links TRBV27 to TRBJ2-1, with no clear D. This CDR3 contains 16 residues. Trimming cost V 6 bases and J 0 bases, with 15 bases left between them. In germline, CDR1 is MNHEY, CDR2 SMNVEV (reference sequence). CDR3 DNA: TGTGCCAGCAGACTGTCCGGATCGAGCTCCTACAATGAGCAGTTCTTC. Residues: CASRLSGSSSYNEQFF.

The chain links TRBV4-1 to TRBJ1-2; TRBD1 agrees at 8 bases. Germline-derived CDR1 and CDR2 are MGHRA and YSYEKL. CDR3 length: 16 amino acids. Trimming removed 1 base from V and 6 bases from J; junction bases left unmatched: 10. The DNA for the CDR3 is TGCGCCAGCAGCCAAGCCCGGACAGGGAGTCGTGATGGCTACACCTTC. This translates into CASSQARTGSRDGYTF.

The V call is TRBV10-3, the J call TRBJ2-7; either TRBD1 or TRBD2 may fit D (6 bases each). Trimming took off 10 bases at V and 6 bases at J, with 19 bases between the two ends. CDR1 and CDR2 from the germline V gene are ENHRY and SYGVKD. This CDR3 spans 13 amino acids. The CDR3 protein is CATFHGGGLEQYF. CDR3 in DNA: TGTGCCACGTTTCACGGAGGGGGACTCGAGCAGTACTTC.

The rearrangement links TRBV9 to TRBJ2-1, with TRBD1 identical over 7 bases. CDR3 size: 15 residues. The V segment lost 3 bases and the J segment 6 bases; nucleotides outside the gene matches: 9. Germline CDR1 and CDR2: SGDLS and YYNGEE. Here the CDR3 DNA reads TGTGCCAGCAGCGAATCTTTATACAGGGGCAATGAGCAGTTCTTC. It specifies CASSESLYRGNEQFF.

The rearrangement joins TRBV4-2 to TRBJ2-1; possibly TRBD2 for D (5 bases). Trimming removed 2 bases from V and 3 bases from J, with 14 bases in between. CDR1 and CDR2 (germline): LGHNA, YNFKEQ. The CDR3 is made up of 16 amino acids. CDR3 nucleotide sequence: TGTGCCAGCAGCCAATCGGCTAGCAGCTACTACAATGAGCAGTTCTTC. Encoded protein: CASSQSASSYYNEQFF.

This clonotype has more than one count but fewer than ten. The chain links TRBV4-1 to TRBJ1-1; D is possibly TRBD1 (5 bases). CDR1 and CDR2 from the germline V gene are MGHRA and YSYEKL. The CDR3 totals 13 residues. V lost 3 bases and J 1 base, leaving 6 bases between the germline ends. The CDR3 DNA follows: TGCGCCAGCAGCCATGACAGGAACACTGAAGCTTTCTTT. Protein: CASSHDRNTEAFF.

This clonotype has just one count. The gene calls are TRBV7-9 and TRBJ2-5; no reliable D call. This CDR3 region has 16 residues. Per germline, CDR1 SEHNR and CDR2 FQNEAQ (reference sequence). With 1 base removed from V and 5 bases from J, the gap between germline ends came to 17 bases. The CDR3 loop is CASSLEAVSRLETQYF. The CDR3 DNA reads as TGTGCCAGCAGCTTAGAGGCTGTCTCCCGATTGGAGACCCAGTACTTC.

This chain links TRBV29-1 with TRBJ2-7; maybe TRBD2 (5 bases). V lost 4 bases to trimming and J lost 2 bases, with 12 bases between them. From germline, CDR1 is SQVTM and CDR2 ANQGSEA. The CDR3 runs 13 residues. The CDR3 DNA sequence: TGCAGCGTTGCGGCGGGCGGCCCCTACGAGCAGTACTTC. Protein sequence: CSVAAGGPYEQYF.

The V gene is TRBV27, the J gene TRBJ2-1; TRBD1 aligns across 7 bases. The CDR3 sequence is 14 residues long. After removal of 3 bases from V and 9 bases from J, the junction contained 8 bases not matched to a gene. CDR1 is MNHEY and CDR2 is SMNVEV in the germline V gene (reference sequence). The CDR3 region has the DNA TGTGCCAGCAGTTTTCCCACAGGGGCCGGTGAGCAGTTCTTC. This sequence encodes CASSFPTGAGEQFF.

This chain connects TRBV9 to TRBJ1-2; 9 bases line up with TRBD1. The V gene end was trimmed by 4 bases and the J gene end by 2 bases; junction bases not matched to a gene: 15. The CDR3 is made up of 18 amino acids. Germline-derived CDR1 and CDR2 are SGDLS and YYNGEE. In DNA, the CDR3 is TGTGCCAGCAGCACCCCCCGAGGGAGACAGGGGGTGAACTATGGCTACACCTTC. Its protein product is CASSTPRGRQGVNYGYTF.

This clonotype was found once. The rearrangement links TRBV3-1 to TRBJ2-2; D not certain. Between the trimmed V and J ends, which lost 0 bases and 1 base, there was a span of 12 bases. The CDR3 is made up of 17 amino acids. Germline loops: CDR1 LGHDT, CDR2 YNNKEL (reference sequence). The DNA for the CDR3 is TGTGCCAGCAGCCAAGATCCCACCGAGGAGAACACCGGGGAGCTGTTTTTT. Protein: CASSQDPTEENTGELFF.

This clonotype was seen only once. CDR3 residues: CASSSPPSTEAFF. As DNA, the CDR3 is TGTGCCAGCAGTTCCCCACCCAGCACTGAAGCTTTCTTT. The rearrangement joins TRBV12-3 or TRBV12-4 to TRBJ1-1; D is ambiguous. Trimming shortened V by 4 bases and J by 4 bases, and 10 bases separated the two germline ends. The CDR3 loop spans 13 amino acids.

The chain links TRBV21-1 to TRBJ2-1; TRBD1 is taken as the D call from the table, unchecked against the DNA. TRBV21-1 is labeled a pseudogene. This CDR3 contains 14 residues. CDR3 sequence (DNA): TGTGCCAGCAGCAAAAGCCGACAGGGAAGGAAGCAGTTCTTC. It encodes CASSKSRQGRKQFF.

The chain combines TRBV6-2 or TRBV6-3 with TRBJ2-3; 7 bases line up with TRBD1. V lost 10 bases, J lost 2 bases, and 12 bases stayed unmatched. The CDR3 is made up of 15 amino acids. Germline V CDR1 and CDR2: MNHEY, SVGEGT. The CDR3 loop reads CATSTLTGTTDTQYF. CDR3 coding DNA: TGTGCCACCTCCACATTGACAGGGACCACAGATACGCAGTATTTT.

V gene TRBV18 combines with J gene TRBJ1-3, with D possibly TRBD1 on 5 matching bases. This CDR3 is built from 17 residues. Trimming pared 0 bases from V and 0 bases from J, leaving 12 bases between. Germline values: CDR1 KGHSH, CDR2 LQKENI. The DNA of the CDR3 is TGTGCCAGCTCACCACCGCGGGGGGGAACCTCTGGAAACACCATATATTTT. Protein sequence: CASSPPRGGTSGNTIYF. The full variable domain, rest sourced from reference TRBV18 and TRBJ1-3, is NAGVMQNPRHLVRRRGQEARLRCSPMKGHSHVYWYRQLPEEGLKFMVYLQKENIIDESGMPKERFSAEFPKEGPSILRIQQVVRGDSAAYFCASSPPRGGTSGNTIYFGEGSWLTVV.

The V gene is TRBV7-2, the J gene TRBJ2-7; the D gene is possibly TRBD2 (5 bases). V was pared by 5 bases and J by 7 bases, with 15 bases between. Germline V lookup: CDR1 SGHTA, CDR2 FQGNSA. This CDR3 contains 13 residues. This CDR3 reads CASSLGLVREQYF. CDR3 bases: TGTGCCAGCAGCCTAGGACTCGTCAGGGAGCAGTACTTC.

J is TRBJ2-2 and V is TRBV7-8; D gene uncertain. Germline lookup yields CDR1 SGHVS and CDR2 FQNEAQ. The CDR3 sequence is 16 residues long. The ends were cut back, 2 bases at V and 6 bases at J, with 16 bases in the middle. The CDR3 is CASSLRPPTLAGELFF. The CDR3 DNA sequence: TGTGCCAGCAGCTTACGGCCCCCGACTTTAGCCGGGGAGCTGTTTTTT. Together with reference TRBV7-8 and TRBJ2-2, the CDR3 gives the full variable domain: GAGVSQSPRYKVAKRGQDVALRCDPISGHVSLFWYQQALGQGPEFLTYFQNEAQLDKSGLPSDRFFAERPEGSVSTLKIQRTQQEDSAVYLCASSLRPPTLAGELFFGEGSRLTVL.

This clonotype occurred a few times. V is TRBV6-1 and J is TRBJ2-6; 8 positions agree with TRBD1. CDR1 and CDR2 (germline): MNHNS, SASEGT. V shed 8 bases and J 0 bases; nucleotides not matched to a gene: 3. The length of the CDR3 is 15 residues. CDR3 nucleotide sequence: TGTGCCAGCGGACAGGGAGACTCTGGGGCCAACGTCCTGACTTTC. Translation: CASGQGDSGANVLTF.

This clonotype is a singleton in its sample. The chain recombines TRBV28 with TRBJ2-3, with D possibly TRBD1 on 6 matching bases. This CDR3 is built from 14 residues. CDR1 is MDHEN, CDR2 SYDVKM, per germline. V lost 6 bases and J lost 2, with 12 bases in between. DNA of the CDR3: TGTGCCAGCAGAGGGACAACAGACACAGATACGCAGTATTTT. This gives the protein CASRGTTDTDTQYF.

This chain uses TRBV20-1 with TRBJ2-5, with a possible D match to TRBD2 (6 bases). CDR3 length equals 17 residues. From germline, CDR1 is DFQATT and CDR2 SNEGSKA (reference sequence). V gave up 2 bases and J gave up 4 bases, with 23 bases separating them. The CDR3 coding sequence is TGCAGTGCTAGAACCACCCAGGAGGGGCGGATGAGAGAGACCCAGTACTTC. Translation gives CSARTTQEGRMRETQYF.

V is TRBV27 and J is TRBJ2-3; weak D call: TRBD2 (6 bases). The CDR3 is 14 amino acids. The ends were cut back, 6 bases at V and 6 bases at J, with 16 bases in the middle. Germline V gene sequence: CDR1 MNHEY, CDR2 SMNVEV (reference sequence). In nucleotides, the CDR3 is TGTGCCAGCAGATTGGCGGGAAGCTGGGATACGCAGTATTTT. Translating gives CASRLAGSWDTQYF.